One and the same sample provided the 6 T cell receptor beta chains below, sequenced in a study of blood T cell repertoires in COVID-19. The protocol was immunoSEQ multiplex PCR, while the TCRdb copy is restricted to in-frame clones and leaves out a portion. In the table there are 150,000 to 200,000 clones, 65% to 85% of which are singletons. Sequencing was carried out using peripheral blood. These receptors all stem from a man in his 60s with active or convalescent COVID-19.

The gene calls are TRBV2 and TRBJ1-1; a weak D match, TRBD1 (6 bases). Looked up from germline, CDR1 is SNHLY and CDR2 is FYNNEI. The CDR3 is 13 amino acids. The ends were cut back, 10 bases at V and 0 bases at J, with 12 bases in the middle. The CDR3 loop reads CATRGQLNTEAFF. For the CDR3, the DNA is TGTGCCACCCGAGGACAGTTGAACACTGAAGCTTTCTTT.

V and J are TRBV18 and TRBJ2-5; perhaps TRBD1 as D (5 bases). CDR3 length: 13 residues. V lost 4 bases to trimming and J lost 3 bases, with 9 bases between them. Germline V gene sequence: CDR1 KGHSH, CDR2 LQKENI. CDR3 loop: CASSQRQKETQYF. The CDR3 DNA is TGTGCCAGCTCACAAAGACAGAAAGAGACCCAGTACTTC. The full variable domain, rest sourced from reference TRBV18 and TRBJ2-5, is NAGVMQNPRHLVRRRGQEARLRCSPMKGHSHVYWYRQLPEEGLKFMVYLQKENIIDESGMPKERFSAEFPKEGPSILRIQQVVRGDSAAYFCASSQRQKETQYFGPGTRLLVL.

The CDR3 sequence is CASSRDYTNTGELFF. The DNA for the CDR3 is TGTGCCAGCAGTAGGGACTATACGAACACCGGGGAGCTGTTTTTT. This rearrangement joins TRBV11-2 to TRBJ2-2, with 7 bases identical to TRBD2. CDR3 size: 15 residues. Trimming took 6 bases from V and 0 from J; bases not matched to a gene: 4. The V gene's germline CDR1 is SGHAT and CDR2 FQNNGV.

This clone was seen more than once but under ten times. The rearrangement uses TRBV20-1 and TRBJ2-7; 9 nucleotides agree with TRBD2. CDR1 and CDR2 from the germline V gene are DFQATT and SNEGSKA (reference sequence). This CDR3 has 14 residues. Trimming took 3 bases from V and 2 from J; bases not matched to a gene: 5. The CDR3 bases are TGCAGTGCTAGTGGGCTAGCGGGGACCTACGAGCAGTACTTC. As protein: CSASGLAGTYEQYF.

This chain joins TRBV10-3 and TRBJ1-1, with D tentatively TRBD1 (6 bases). The V end was cut by 4 bases, the J end by 0 bases, with 9 bases between. The germline V gene encodes CDR1 ENHRY and CDR2 SYGVKD. The CDR3 is 14 residues long. CDR3 DNA sequence: TGTGCCATCAGTGCGACAGGTATGAACACTGAAGCTTTCTTT. Protein product: CAISATGMNTEAFF.

This clone was seen just once. CDR3 in amino acids: CASSKRTGPNTEAFF. CDR3 DNA: TGTGCCAGCAGCAAACGGACAGGGCCGAACACTGAAGCTTTCTTT. The chain uses TRBV2 and TRBJ1-1; TRBD1 matches 8 bases. Germline V gene sequence: CDR1 SNHLY, CDR2 FYNNEI. The CDR3 has 15 residues. The V segment lost 6 bases and the J segment 1 base; nucleotides outside the gene matches: 7.